This T cell receptor beta chain was found in a study of cytomegalovirus exposure and HLA in healthy donors. Study-wide findings and caveats: The study labeled roughly 160 TCR beta chains cytomegalovirus-associated. Within the approximately 110 validation repertoires, first-cohort TCR clusters tended to co-occur, according to a later analysis. Per published reports, the classifier diagnosed cytomegalovirus status with high specificity and sensitivity.

This clone occurred a few times. The antigen is not known. Generated by immunoSEQ multiplex PCR, the TCRdb table keeps only in-frame clones and is missing some. The repertoire holds about 63,000 clones, 89% seen once, with 1.2% in the top ten. The CDR3 is 15 amino acids. V gave up 5 bases and J gave up 1 base; unmatched junction bases: 8. Germline CDR1 and CDR2: SGHVS and FNYEAQ. The receptor comes from a woman younger than 30 in good health and CMV-seronegative. The rearrangement links TRBV7-6 to TRBJ2-7; 7 positions agree with TRBD1. The sequencing input was PBMCs. The DNA for the CDR3 is TGTGCCAGCAGCGACGACAGGGCGCCTTCCTACGAGCAGTACTTC. It codes for CASSDDRAPSYEQYF.